One and the same sample provided the 3 T cell receptor beta chains below, sequenced in a study of T cells expressing NK-cell markers. TCRdb re-called the 5' RACE reads; every CDR3 protein appears as one record, without DNA. This sample carries 550,000 to 600,000 distinct CDR3 sequences, with approximately 3.6% going to the ten biggest clones. Sequencing was carried out using blood T cells: a sorted CD56 or NKG2C T cell subset, CD4+ or CD8+ T cells, or bulk PBMC T cells (not recorded which). These receptors came from a man between 18 and 29 years old in good health.

The chain combines TRBV28 with TRBJ1-1; checking the TCRdb D call of TRBD1 is not possible without DNA. This CDR3 contains 12 residues. Germline V gene sequence: CDR1 MDHEN, CDR2 SYDVKM. The CDR3 sequence is CASIETGDEAFF. Combining the CDR3 with reference TRBV28 and TRBJ1-1 gives the whole variable domain DVKVTQSSRYLVKRTGEKVFLECVQDMDHENMFWYRQDPGLGLRLIYFSYDVKMKEKGDIPEGYSVSREKKERFSLILESASTNQTSMYLCASIETGDEAFFGQGTRLTVV.

The chain links TRBV10-3 to TRBJ2-2. Per germline, CDR1 ENHRY and CDR2 SYGVKD. This CDR3 spans 14 amino acids. CDR3 amino acids: CAIREAGNTGELFF.

This chain uses TRBV10-2 with TRBJ2-3; TCRdb calls TRBD1, which cannot be checked without DNA. The CDR3 totals 15 residues. Germline CDR1 reads WSHSY; CDR2 reads SAAADI. CDR3 amino acids: CASRGPGQGPDTQYF.